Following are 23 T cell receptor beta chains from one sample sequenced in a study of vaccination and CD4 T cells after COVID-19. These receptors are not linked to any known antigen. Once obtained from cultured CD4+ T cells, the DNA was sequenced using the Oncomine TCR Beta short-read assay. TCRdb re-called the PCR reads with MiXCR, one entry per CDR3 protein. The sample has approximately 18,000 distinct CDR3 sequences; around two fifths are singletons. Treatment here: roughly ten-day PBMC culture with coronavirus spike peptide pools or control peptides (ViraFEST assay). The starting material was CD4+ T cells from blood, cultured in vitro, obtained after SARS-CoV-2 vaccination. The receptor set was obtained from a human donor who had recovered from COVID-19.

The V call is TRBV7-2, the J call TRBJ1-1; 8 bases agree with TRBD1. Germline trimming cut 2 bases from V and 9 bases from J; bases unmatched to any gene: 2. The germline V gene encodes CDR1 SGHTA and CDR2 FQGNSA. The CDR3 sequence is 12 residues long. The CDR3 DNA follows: TGTGCCAGCAGCTTACGACAGGGGAAAGCTTTCTTT. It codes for CASSLRQGKAFF.

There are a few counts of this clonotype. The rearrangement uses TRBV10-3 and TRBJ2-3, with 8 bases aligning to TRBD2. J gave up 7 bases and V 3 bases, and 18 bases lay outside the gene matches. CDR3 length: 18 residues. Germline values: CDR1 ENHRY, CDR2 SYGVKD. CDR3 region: CAISDPGSTSVVQHTQYF. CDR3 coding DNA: TGTGCCATCAGTGACCCGGGGTCGACTAGCGTTGTTCAACATACGCAGTATTTT.

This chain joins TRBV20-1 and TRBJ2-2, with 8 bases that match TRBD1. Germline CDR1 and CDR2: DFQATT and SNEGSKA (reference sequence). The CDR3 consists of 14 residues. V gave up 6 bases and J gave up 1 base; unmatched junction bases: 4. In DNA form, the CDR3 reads TGCAGTGCCGTGGGACAGGAGAACACCGGGGAGCTGTTTTTT. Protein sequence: CSAVGQENTGELFF.

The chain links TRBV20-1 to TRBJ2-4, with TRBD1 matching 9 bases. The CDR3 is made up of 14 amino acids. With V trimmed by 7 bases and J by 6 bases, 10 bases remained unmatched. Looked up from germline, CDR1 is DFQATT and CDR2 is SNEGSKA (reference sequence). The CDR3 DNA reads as TGCAGTGTACCGGGACAGGGCCAAGGAAACATTCAGTACTTC. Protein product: CSVPGQGQGNIQYF.

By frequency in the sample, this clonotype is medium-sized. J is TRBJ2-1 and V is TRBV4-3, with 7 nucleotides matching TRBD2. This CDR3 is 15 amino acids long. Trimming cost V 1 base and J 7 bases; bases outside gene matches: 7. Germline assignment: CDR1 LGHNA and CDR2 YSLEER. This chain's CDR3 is CASSQGSGEGNEQFF. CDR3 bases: TGCGCCAGCAGCCAAGGCAGCGGGGAGGGGAATGAGCAGTTCTTC.

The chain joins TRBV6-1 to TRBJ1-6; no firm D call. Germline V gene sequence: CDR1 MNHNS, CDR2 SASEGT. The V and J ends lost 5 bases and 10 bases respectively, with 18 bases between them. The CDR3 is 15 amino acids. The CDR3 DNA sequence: TGTGCCAGCAGTAGGAAGGGTAGCTCCCGATCACCCCTCCACTTT. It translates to CASSRKGSSRSPLHF.

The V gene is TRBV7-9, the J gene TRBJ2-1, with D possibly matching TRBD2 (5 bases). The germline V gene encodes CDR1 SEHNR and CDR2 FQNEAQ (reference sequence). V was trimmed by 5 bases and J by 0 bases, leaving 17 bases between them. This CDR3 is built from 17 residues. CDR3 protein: CASSLSGGMGSYNEQFF. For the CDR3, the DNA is TGTGCCAGCAGCCTGAGCGGTGGAATGGGCTCCTACAATGAGCAGTTCTTC.

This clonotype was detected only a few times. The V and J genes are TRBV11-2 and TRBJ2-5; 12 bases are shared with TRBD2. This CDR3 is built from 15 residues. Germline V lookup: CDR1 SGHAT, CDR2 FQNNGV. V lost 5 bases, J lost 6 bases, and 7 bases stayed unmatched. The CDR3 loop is CASSPGTSGLKTQYF. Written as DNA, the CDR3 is TGTGCCAGCAGCCCAGGGACTAGCGGGCTGAAGACCCAGTACTTC.

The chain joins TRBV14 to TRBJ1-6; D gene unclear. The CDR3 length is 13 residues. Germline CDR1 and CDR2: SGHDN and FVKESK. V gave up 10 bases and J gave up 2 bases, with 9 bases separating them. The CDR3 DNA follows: TGTGCCACCTCAAGGACCTATAATTCACCCCTCCACTTT. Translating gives CATSRTYNSPLHF. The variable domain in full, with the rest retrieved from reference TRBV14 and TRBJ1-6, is EAGVTQFPSHSVIEKGQTVTLRCDPISGHDNLYWYRRVMGKEIKFLLHFVKESKQDESGMPNNRFLAERTGGTYSTLKVQPAELEDSGVYFCATSRTYNSPLHFGNGTRLTVT.

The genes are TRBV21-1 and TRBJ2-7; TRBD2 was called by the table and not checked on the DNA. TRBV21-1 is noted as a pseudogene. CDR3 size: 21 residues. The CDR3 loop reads CASTIDRGQTPSTSQCYEQYF. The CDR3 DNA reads TGTGCCAGCACCATTGATCGCGGGCAGACTCCTTCCACCTCGCAGTGCTACGAGCAGTACTTC.

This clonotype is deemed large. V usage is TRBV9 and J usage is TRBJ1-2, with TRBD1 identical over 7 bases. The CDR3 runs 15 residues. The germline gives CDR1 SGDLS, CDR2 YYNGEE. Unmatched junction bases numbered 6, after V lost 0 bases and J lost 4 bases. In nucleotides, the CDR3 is TGTGCCAGCAGCGTAGCTCTGGGACAGTCCTATGGCTACACCTTC. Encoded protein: CASSVALGQSYGYTF.

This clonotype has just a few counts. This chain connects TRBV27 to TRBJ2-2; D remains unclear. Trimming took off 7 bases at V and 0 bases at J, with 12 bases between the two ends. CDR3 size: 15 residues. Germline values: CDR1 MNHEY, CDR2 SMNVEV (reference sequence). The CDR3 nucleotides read TGTGCCAGCACCGTATGGGCGCCGAACACCGGGGAGCTGTTTTTT. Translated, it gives CASTVWAPNTGELFF.

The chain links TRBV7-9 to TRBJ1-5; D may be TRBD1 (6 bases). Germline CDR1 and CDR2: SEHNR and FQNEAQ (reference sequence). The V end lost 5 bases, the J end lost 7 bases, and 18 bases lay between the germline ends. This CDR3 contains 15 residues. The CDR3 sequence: CASSPTGGRKQPQHF. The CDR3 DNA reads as TGTGCCAGCAGCCCTACCGGGGGCCGAAAACAGCCCCAGCATTTT.

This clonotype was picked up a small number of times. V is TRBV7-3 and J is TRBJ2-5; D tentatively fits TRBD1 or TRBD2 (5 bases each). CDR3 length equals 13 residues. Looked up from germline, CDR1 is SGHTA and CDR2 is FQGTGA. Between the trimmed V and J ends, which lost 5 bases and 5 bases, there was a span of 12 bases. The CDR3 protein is CASSQGEMETQYF. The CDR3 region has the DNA TGTGCCAGCAGCCAAGGGGAGATGGAGACCCAGTACTTC.

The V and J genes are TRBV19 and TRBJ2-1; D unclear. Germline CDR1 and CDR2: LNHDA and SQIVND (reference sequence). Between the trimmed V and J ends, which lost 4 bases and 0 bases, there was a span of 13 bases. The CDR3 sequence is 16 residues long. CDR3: CASSKWADSSYNEQFF. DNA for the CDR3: TGTGCCAGTAGTAAGTGGGCGGATAGCTCCTACAATGAGCAGTTCTTC.

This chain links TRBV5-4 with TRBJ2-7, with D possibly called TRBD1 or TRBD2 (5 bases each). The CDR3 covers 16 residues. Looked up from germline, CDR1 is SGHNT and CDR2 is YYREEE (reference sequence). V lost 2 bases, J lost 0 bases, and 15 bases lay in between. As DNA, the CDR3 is TGTGCCAGCAGCTTACCGGGCCTAGGGACCTCCTACGAGCAGTACTTC. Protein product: CASSLPGLGTSYEQYF. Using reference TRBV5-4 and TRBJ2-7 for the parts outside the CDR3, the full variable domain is ETGVTQSPTHLIKTRGQQVTLRCSSQSGHNTVSWYQQALGQGPQFIFQYYREEENGRGNFPPRFSGLQFPNYSSELNVNALELDDSALYLCASSLPGLGTSYEQYFGPGTRLTVT.

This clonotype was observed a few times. This CDR3 reads CASRGTLGLVPTGELFF. The CDR3 region has the DNA TGCGCCAGTAGGGGGACATTGGGACTAGTCCCCACCGGGGAGCTGTTTTTT. The chain couples TRBV4-3 to TRBJ2-2; 8 bases map to TRBD2. Germline-derived CDR1 and CDR2 are LGHNA and YSLEER. V trimming: 9 bases; J trimming: 4 bases; junction bases outside the gene matches: 16. This CDR3 contains 17 residues.

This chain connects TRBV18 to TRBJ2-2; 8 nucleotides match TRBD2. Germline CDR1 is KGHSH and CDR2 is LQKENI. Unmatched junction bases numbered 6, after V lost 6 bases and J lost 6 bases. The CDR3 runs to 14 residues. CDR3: CASSRTSSSGELFF. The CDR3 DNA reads TGTGCCAGCTCCCGGACTAGCTCATCCGGGGAGCTGTTTTTT.

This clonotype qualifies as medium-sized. The CDR3 sequence is CSARGEFSGRAQTQYF. DNA of the CDR3: TGCAGTGCTAGAGGTGAATTTAGCGGGAGGGCCCAGACCCAGTACTTC. The chain joins TRBV20-1 to TRBJ2-5; 11 nucleotides match TRBD2. Germline V gene lookup returns CDR1 DFQATT and CDR2 SNEGSKA (reference sequence). The CDR3 runs 16 residues. V shed 1 base and J 6 bases; nucleotides not matched to a gene: 10.

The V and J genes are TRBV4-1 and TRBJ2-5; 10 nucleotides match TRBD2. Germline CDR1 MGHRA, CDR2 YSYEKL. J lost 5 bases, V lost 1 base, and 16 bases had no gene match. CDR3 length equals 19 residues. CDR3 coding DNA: TGCGCCAGCAGCCAAGCTCCTCCCCTACTAGCGGGAAACTTGGAGACCCAGTACTTC. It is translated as CASSQAPPLLAGNLETQYF.

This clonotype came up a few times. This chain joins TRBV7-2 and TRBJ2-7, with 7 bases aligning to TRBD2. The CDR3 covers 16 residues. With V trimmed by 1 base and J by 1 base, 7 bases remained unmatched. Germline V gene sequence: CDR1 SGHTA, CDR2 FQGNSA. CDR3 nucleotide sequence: TGTGCCAGCAGCTTAGGCGGGAGCCGGGGTTCCTACGAGCAGTACTTC. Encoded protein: CASSLGGSRGSYEQYF.

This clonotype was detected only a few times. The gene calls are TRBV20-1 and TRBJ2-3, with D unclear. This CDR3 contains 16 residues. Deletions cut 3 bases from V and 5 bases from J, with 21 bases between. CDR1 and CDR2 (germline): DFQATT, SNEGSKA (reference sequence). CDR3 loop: CSASSPSGVFGDTQYF. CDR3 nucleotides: TGCAGTGCTAGCTCCCCGTCGGGCGTTTTTGGAGATACGCAGTATTTT.

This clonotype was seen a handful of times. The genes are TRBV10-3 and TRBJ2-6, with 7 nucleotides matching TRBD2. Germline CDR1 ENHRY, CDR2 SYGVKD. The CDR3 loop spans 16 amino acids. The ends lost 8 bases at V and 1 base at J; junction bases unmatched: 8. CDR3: CAIGKARGSGANVLTF. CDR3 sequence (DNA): TGTGCCATCGGGAAAGCGCGGGGGTCTGGGGCCAACGTCCTGACTTTC.